The 26 T cell receptor beta chains reported below all come from one sample, sequenced in a study of cytomegalovirus exposure and HLA in healthy donors listed by TCRdb under 2017. The library came from the immunoSEQ multiplex PCR assay. The multiplex PCR relied on a mix of 60 forward primers for TCR Vbeta segments and 13 reverse primers for TCR Jbeta segments. Held by TCRdb, this immuneACCESS table contains in-frame sequences only and omits some clones. Under half of the omission traces to an unresolved V gene where checked; the cause of the rest is unknown. This sample holds nearly 110,000 clones; around 76% were observed only once. Together, the top ten hold 2% to 3% of the sample. The sample comprised PBMCs. The source is a man aged 30-40 years in good health and CMV-seropositive.

The V gene is TRBV7-2, the J gene TRBJ1-3; TRBD1 aligns across 8 bases. The V segment lost 6 bases and the J segment 2 bases; nucleotides outside the gene matches: 6. The germline CDR1 and CDR2 sequences are SGHTA and FQGNSA. The CDR3 extends over 15 amino acids. The DNA of the CDR3 is TGTGCCAGCAGGTGGGACAGGAGAACTGGAAACACCATATATTTT. This translates into CASRWDRRTGNTIYF.

The CDR3: CASSFGTGGTGELFF. The CDR3 coding sequence is TGTGCCAGCAGCTTTGGGACAGGTGGTACCGGGGAGCTGTTTTTT. The chain recombines TRBV9 with TRBJ2-2, with 8 nucleotides matching TRBD1. Germline values: CDR1 SGDLS, CDR2 YYNGEE. V was clipped by 4 bases and J by 5 bases; unmatched bases: 7. This CDR3 contains 15 residues. The entire variable domain, with the rest obtained from reference TRBV9 and TRBJ2-2, is as follows: DSGVTQTPKHLITATGQRVTLRCSPRSGDLSVYWYQQSLDQGLQFLIQYYNGEERAKGNILERFSAQQFPDLHSELNLSSLELGDSALYFCASSFGTGGTGELFFGEGSRLTVL.

This clone was seen a handful of times. This chain uses TRBV6-4 with TRBJ2-3, with 15 bases that match TRBD2. The germline V gene encodes CDR1 MRHNA and CDR2 SNTAGT. After removal of 6 bases from V and 5 bases from J, the junction contained 3 bases not matched to a gene. The CDR3 loop spans 15 amino acids. The CDR3 nucleotides are TGTGCCAGCAGCCCGGGACTAGCGGGGGGAGATACGCAGTATTTT. This translates into CASSPGLAGGDTQYF.

J is TRBJ1-6 and V is TRBV10-3; D call uncertain. CDR3 length: 13 amino acids. V dropped 4 bases and J dropped 6 bases, with 7 bases sitting between them. Looked up from germline, CDR1 is ENHRY and CDR2 is SYGVKD. CDR3 in amino acids: CAISGEANSPLHF. CDR3 DNA sequence: TGTGCCATCAGTGGCGAAGCTAATTCACCCCTCCACTTT.

The chain carries TRBV6-1 and TRBJ2-2, with 7 bases aligning to TRBD1. The CDR3 spans 17 residues. V lost 2 bases to trimming and J lost 3 bases; unmatched junction nucleotides: 9. The V gene's germline CDR1 is MNHNS and CDR2 SASEGT. CDR3 residues: CASSEPTDRVYTGELFF. CDR3 DNA: TGTGCCAGCAGTGAACCTACCGACAGGGTTTACACCGGGGAGCTGTTTTTT.

The V call is TRBV7-9, the J call TRBJ2-3, with D possibly being TRBD1 (6 bases). CDR1 is SEHNR and CDR2 is FQNEAQ in the germline V gene (reference sequence). This CDR3 is 16 amino acids long. Trimming took 7 bases from V and 3 from J, leaving 20 bases between them. CDR3 in amino acids: CASTPARGIGTDTQYF. CDR3 coding DNA: TGTGCCAGCACCCCTGCGAGGGGGATAGGGACAGATACGCAGTATTTT.

The chain uses TRBV4-2 and TRBJ1-6; maybe TRBD1 (6 bases). Trimming took off 2 bases at V and 5 bases at J, with 10 bases between the two ends. Germline-derived CDR1 and CDR2 are LGHNA and YNFKEQ. The length of the CDR3 is 15 residues. This CDR3 reads CASSQRDIDNSPLHF. DNA for the CDR3: TGTGCCAGCAGCCAACGGGACATAGATAATTCACCCCTCCACTTT.

V is TRBV5-1 and J is TRBJ2-7; 7 bases agree with TRBD1. The V gene end was trimmed by 0 bases and the J gene end by 2 bases; junction bases not matched to a gene: 8. Germline CDR1 SGHRS, CDR2 YFSETQ. The CDR3 spans 16 residues. The CDR3: CASSLAKGGSTYEQYF. CDR3 bases: TGCGCCAGCAGCTTGGCAAAAGGGGGCAGCACCTACGAGCAGTACTTC.

This clone was seen only once. The V gene is TRBV6-1, the J gene TRBJ2-5; 8 nucleotides align to TRBD1. The V and J ends lost 3 bases and 4 bases, in that order; junction bases with no gene match: 7. The CDR3 loop spans 15 amino acids. The V gene's germline CDR1 is MNHNS and CDR2 SASEGT. The CDR3: CASSDLRTGSETQYF. The CDR3 coding sequence is TGTGCCAGCAGTGACCTCCGGACAGGGTCAGAGACCCAGTACTTC.

This rearrangement joins TRBV5-1 to TRBJ2-1; TRBD2 matches at 11 bases. V lost 2 bases, J lost 8 bases, and 12 bases stayed unmatched. The CDR3 runs to 17 residues. The germline V gene has CDR1 SGHRS and CDR2 YFSETQ. CDR3 region: CASSFSPASGGWDEQFF. The CDR3 nucleotides read TGCGCCAGCAGCTTTAGCCCGGCTAGCGGGGGGTGGGATGAGCAGTTCTTC.

V gene TRBV7-9 combines with J gene TRBJ2-7, with D possibly being TRBD1 (6 bases). Trimming cost V 4 bases and J 6 bases, with 16 bases left between them. The CDR3 is 14 amino acids. Germline V gene data show CDR1 as SEHNR and CDR2 as FQNEAQ (reference sequence). The CDR3 loop is CASSSPGQTSEQYF. Written as DNA, the CDR3 is TGTGCCAGCAGCTCACCGGGACAAACGTCCGAGCAGTACTTC.

This clone occurred a few times. The chain is built from TRBV4-1 and TRBJ1-6; 8 bases are a match to TRBD1. The CDR3 is 18 residues long. The germline V gene has CDR1 MGHRA and CDR2 YSYEKL. Trimming at V came to 5 bases and at J to 0 bases, leaving 9 bases not matched to a gene. The CDR3: CASSKTGAQSSYNSPLHF. The CDR3 DNA sequence: TGCGCCAGCAGCAAGACAGGGGCTCAAAGCTCCTATAATTCACCCCTCCACTTT.

This clone appeared a few times. The chain links TRBV30 to TRBJ1-6; D remains unclear. CDR1 is GTSNPN and CDR2 is SVGIG in the germline V gene (reference sequence). The CDR3 runs 12 residues. V was shortened by 8 bases and J by 10 bases, with 15 bases between the two germline ends. The CDR3 DNA is TGTGCCAGCGGACGCCTGCTGTCACCCCTCCACTTT. Translation gives CASGRLLSPLHF. Full variable domain (outside the CDR3, taken from reference TRBV30 and TRBJ1-6): SQTIHQWPATLVQPVGSPLSLECTVEGTSNPNLYWYRQAAGRGLQLLFYSVGIGQISSEVPQNLSASRPQDRQFILSSKKLLLSDSGFYLCASGRLLSPLHFGNGTRLTVT.

This sequence joins TRBV5-1 and TRBJ2-2, with no clear D. The ends were cut back, 1 base at V and 3 bases at J, with 13 bases in the middle. The CDR3 totals 16 residues. Germline V gene data show CDR1 as SGHRS and CDR2 as YFSETQ. CDR3 amino acids: CASSLLVSIDTGELFF. In DNA, the CDR3 is TGCGCCAGCAGCTTGTTGGTCAGTATCGACACCGGGGAGCTGTTTTTT.

This chain joins TRBV2 and TRBJ1-1; 8 bases line up with TRBD1. The CDR3 sequence is 14 residues long. V lost 4 bases and J lost 1; bases outside the gene matches: 2. Germline values: CDR1 SNHLY, CDR2 FYNNEI. The CDR3 loop reads CASSVQGENTEAFF. The CDR3 DNA is TGTGCCAGCAGTGTACAGGGGGAGAACACTGAAGCTTTCTTT.

The rearrangement uses TRBV15 and TRBJ2-2, with 9 positions matching TRBD2. CDR1 is LNHNV and CDR2 is YYDKDF in the germline V gene (reference sequence). Trimming removed 0 bases from V and 5 bases from J; junction bases left unmatched: 10. CDR3 size: 18 residues. CDR3 sequence: CATSRDLTRLAATGELFF. CDR3 bases: TGTGCCACCAGCAGAGATCTTACGAGACTAGCGGCGACCGGGGAGCTGTTTTTT.

V is TRBV4-2 and J is TRBJ1-4, with D hard to call. V was shortened by 3 bases and J by 8 bases, with 13 bases between the two germline ends. CDR1 and CDR2 (germline): LGHNA, YNFKEQ. The CDR3 has 14 residues. The chain's CDR3 is CASSHFSGEEKLFF. The CDR3 DNA sequence: TGTGCCAGCAGCCACTTCTCAGGCGAAGAAAAACTGTTTTTT.

J is TRBJ1-2 and V is TRBV4-1; no reliable D call. Germline-derived CDR1 and CDR2 are MGHRA and YSYEKL. This CDR3 contains 15 residues. V lost 1 base and J lost 2, with 11 bases in between. The CDR3 sequence: CASSQAFTVNYGYTF. The CDR3 DNA is TGCGCCAGCAGCCAAGCGTTTACAGTCAACTATGGCTACACCTTC.

The chain carries TRBV28 and TRBJ2-7; 10 bases agree with TRBD1. The germline V gene encodes CDR1 MDHEN and CDR2 SYDVKM. V lost 8 bases, J lost 5 bases, and 9 bases stayed unmatched. The CDR3 extends over 14 amino acids. This chain's CDR3 is CASFETGGFNEQYF. The CDR3 region has the DNA TGTGCCAGCTTCGAGACAGGGGGCTTCAACGAGCAGTACTTC.

V and J are TRBV6-1 and TRBJ1-4; 8 bases align to TRBD1. The V gene end was trimmed by 2 bases and the J gene end by 3 bases; junction bases not matched to a gene: 2. This CDR3 is built from 15 residues. Germline V gene lookup returns CDR1 MNHNS and CDR2 SASEGT. In nucleotides, the CDR3 is TGTGCCAGCAGTGAACTGGGACAGGCTAATGAAAAACTGTTTTTT. This gives the protein CASSELGQANEKLFF.

The rearrangement links TRBV6-1 to TRBJ1-1; D is possibly TRBD1 (6 bases). Germline loops: CDR1 MNHNS, CDR2 SASEGT. The CDR3 consists of 12 residues. V shed 4 bases and J shed 5 bases, with 8 bases lying between them. Here the CDR3 DNA reads TGTGCCAGCAGTGTACAGGGAACTGAAGCTTTCTTT. Residues: CASSVQGTEAFF.

This clone is a singleton in its sample. This chain connects TRBV6-1 to TRBJ2-7; D possibly corresponds to TRBD2 (7 bases). The CDR3 has 14 residues. Germline assignment: CDR1 MNHNS and CDR2 SASEGT. Trimming shortened V by 6 bases and J by 2 bases, and 14 bases separated the two germline ends. CDR3 protein: CASRTGGIAYEQYF. CDR3 coding DNA: TGTGCCAGCAGGACGGGGGGCATCGCCTACGAGCAGTACTTC.

This chain uses TRBV6-5 with TRBJ1-2, with 9 bases identical to TRBD1. The V gene end was trimmed by 0 bases and the J gene end by 8 bases; junction bases not matched to a gene: 7. CDR1 is MNHEY and CDR2 is SVGAGI in the germline V gene. The CDR3 has 15 residues. The CDR3 loop reads CASSYSWTGASGYTF. The CDR3, as DNA: TGTGCCAGCAGTTACTCCTGGACAGGGGCATCCGGCTACACCTTC.

Details on this clone: The junction departs from germline at one end; a sequencing error may be responsible. V gene TRBV7-9 combines with J gene TRBJ2-4; possibly TRBD2 for D (6 bases). Germline V CDR1 and CDR2: SEHNR, FQNEAQ (reference sequence). This CDR3 comprises 14 residues. Here the CDR3 DNA reads TGTTCCAGCAGCTTAGTGGGCGGGGCGGACATTCAGTACTTC. It encodes CSSSLVGGADIQYF.

As concerns this clone: One end of the junction is discordant with germline, which a read error may explain. V gene TRBV7-9 combines with J gene TRBJ1-5, with TRBD1 matching 9 bases. Per the germline V gene, CDR1 is SEHNR and CDR2 is FQNEAQ (reference sequence). This CDR3 comprises 14 residues. For the CDR3, the DNA is TGTTCCAGCAGCATCGGACAGGGGAGACAGCCCCAGCATTTT. Its protein is CSSSIGQGRQPQHF.

The chain joins TRBV19 to TRBJ2-7, with 11 bases matching TRBD1. The germline V gene has CDR1 LNHDA and CDR2 SQIVND (reference sequence). J gave up 6 bases and V 5 bases, and 3 bases lay outside the gene matches. This CDR3 has 13 residues. Here the CDR3 reads CASSLGTGGEQYF. The CDR3, as DNA: TGTGCCAGTAGTTTGGGGACAGGGGGCGAGCAGTACTTC.